A single sample gave rise to the 24 T cell receptor beta chains below, sequenced in a study of T-cell reconstitution after alpha-beta-depleted transplantation in children. The library targeted TCRbeta and was prepared with unique molecular identifiers. Using its own MiXCR run on the PCR reads, TCRdb lists one record per CDR3 protein. The sample includes about 300,000 distinct CDR3 sequences, about a tenth of them seen just once. Sequencing was performed on PBMCs, taken before TCRalphabeta/CD19-depleted stem cell transplant. Receptors were obtained from a boy under three years old with acute myeloid leukemia, due to receive a stem cell transplant.

This chain connects TRBV18 to TRBJ1-1; D possibly corresponds to TRBD1 (6 bases). The CDR3 contains 14 residues. Per germline, CDR1 KGHSH and CDR2 LQKENI. The V gene lost 3 bases and the J gene lost 4 bases, with 12 bases spanning the gap. CDR3 amino acids: CASSPGARATEAFF. In DNA form, the CDR3 reads TGTGCCAGCTCACCGGGGGCCCGGGCCACTGAAGCTTTCTTT. The full variable domain, with the rest looked up from reference TRBV18 and TRBJ1-1, is NAGVMQNPRHLVRRRGQEARLRCSPMKGHSHVYWYRQLPEEGLKFMVYLQKENIIDESGMPKERFSAEFPKEGPSILRIQQVVRGDSAAYFCASSPGARATEAFFGQGTRLTVV.

The sample holds many counts of this clonotype. The chain employs TRBV10-3 and TRBJ2-5; possibly TRBD2 for D (6 bases). This CDR3 comprises 13 residues. V lost 10 bases to trimming and J lost 5 bases, with 17 bases between them. CDR1 is ENHRY, CDR2 SYGVKD, per germline. CDR3 nucleotides: TGTGCCACCCGAGGACTAAGTGGTGAGACCCAGTACTTC. Protein product: CATRGLSGETQYF.

The sample holds many counts of this clonotype. V usage is TRBV7-2 and J usage is TRBJ2-3; tentative D call: TRBD1 (5 bases). Trimming stripped 11 bases from V and 5 bases from J, with 11 bases between. The CDR3 consists of 11 residues. The germline V gene has CDR1 SGHTA and CDR2 FQGNSA. CDR3 nucleotides: TGTGCCGCCCAGGGTGGAGATACGCAGTATTTT. Translated, it gives CAAQGGDTQYF.

This clonotype was seen many times. As DNA, the CDR3 is TGCGCCAGCAGCCTTGGGACTAGCGGGAGATTCTACGAGCAGTACTTC. Translating gives CASSLGTSGRFYEQYF. This chain links TRBV5-1 with TRBJ2-7; 14 bases agree with TRBD2. Germline lookup yields CDR1 SGHRS and CDR2 YFSETQ. CDR3 size: 16 residues. The ends lost 4 bases at V and 3 bases at J; junction bases unmatched: 6.

At least ten counts were recorded for this clonotype. This rearrangement joins TRBV7-2 to TRBJ2-7; tentatively, D is TRBD1 (5 bases). Germline CDR1 is SGHTA and CDR2 is FQGNSA. V was cut by 2 bases and J by 5 bases, with 7 bases left in between. The CDR3 extends over 12 amino acids. The CDR3, as DNA: TGTGCCAGCAGCTTAAGCAGGGACGAGCAGTACTTC. This codes for CASSLSRDEQYF.

The rearrangement joins TRBV4-2 to TRBJ2-5; a possible D gene is TRBD2 (5 bases). The CDR3 sequence is 16 residues long. Trimming removed 0 bases from V and 1 base from J, with 12 bases in between. CDR1 and CDR2 (germline): LGHNA, YNFKEQ. CDR3 sequence reads: CASSQDKRGGQETQYF. In nucleotides, the CDR3 is TGTGCCAGCAGCCAAGATAAAAGAGGAGGCCAAGAGACCCAGTACTTC.

The rearrangement uses TRBV14 and TRBJ2-1, with D perhaps given as TRBD1 or TRBD2 (5 bases each). Germline loops: CDR1 SGHDN, CDR2 FVKESK. The CDR3 totals 16 residues. V was clipped by 2 bases and J by 7 bases, with 18 bases between them. CDR3 amino acids: CASSQWSGLWGNEQFF. The CDR3 DNA sequence: TGTGCCAGCAGCCAATGGTCGGGCCTTTGGGGGAATGAGCAGTTCTTC.

The table lists this clonotype with many counts. The chain has TRBV15 and TRBJ1-2; 10 bases line up with TRBD1. Germline V CDR1 and CDR2: LNHNV, YYDKDF (reference sequence). This CDR3 contains 14 residues. The trim removed 5 bases at V and 5 bases at J, leaving 5 bases unmatched. The CDR3 DNA is TGTGCCACCAGCGGCCGGGACAGGGGTTATGGCTACACCTTC. Amino acids: CATSGRDRGYGYTF.

This clonotype was seen at least ten times. The CDR3 protein is CASSTLAAGTDTQYF. CDR3 in DNA: TGTGCCAGCAGCACCTTAGCTGCTGGCACAGATACGCAGTATTTT. This rearrangement joins TRBV7-2 to TRBJ2-3; D gene uncertain. Germline V CDR1 and CDR2: SGHTA, FQGNSA. The CDR3 consists of 15 residues. The V end was cut by 5 bases, the J end by 1 base, with 13 bases between. The variable domain in full, with the rest retrieved from reference TRBV7-2 and TRBJ2-3, is GAGVSQSPSNKVTEKGKDVELRCDPISGHTALYWYRQSLGQGLEFLIYFQGNSAPDKSGLPSDRFSAERTGGSVSTLTIQRTQQEDSAVYLCASSTLAAGTDTQYFGPGTRLTVL.

Only a few counts were recorded for this clonotype. The genes are TRBV30 and TRBJ2-1; 8 bases are shared with TRBD1. V lost 3 bases and J lost 2; bases outside the gene matches: 9. Germline V CDR1 and CDR2: GTSNPN, SVGIG (reference sequence). This CDR3 has 16 amino acids. The CDR3 DNA is TGTGCCTGGAGGTATGGGACAGGCCGAGCCTACAATGAGCAGTTCTTC. As protein: CAWRYGTGRAYNEQFF.

This clonotype was picked up many times. The CDR3 DNA follows: TGTGCCACCAGTTTAGGAGGCTACAATGAGCAGTTCTTC. It is translated as CATSLGGYNEQFF. The rearrangement links TRBV24-1 to TRBJ2-1; tentatively, D is TRBD2 (5 bases). This CDR3 is 13 amino acids long. V was pared by 6 bases and J by 3 bases, with 8 bases between. Germline CDR1 and CDR2: KGHDR and SFDVKD.

This clonotype was detected ten times or more. The J gene is TRBJ2-5, the V gene TRBV5-1, with TRBD1 identical over 7 bases. Trimming at V came to 4 bases and at J to 0 bases, leaving 6 bases not matched to a gene. CDR1 is SGHRS, CDR2 YFSETQ, per germline. This CDR3 contains 15 residues. Here the CDR3 reads CASSTGTAYQETQYF. The DNA for the CDR3 is TGCGCCAGCAGCACAGGGACAGCGTACCAAGAGACCCAGTACTTC. Based on the CDR3 plus reference TRBV5-1 and TRBJ2-5, the full variable domain is KAGVTQTPRYLIKTRGQQVTLSCSPISGHRSVSWYQQTPGQGLQFLFEYFSETQRNKGNFPGRFSGRQFSNSRSEMNVSTLELGDSALYLCASSTGTAYQETQYFGPGTRLLVL.

This clonotype has a count of ten or more. The J gene is TRBJ2-1, the V gene TRBV28, with D maybe TRBD1 (5 bases). The germline V gene encodes CDR1 MDHEN and CDR2 SYDVKM. CDR3 length: 14 amino acids. V was shortened by 6 bases and J by 6 bases, with 15 bases between the two germline ends. The CDR3 sequence: CASRRQSVFNEQFF. The CDR3 DNA sequence: TGTGCCAGCAGGCGACAGTCCGTCTTCAATGAGCAGTTCTTC.

In this sample, this clonotype turned up many times. The chain is built from TRBV21-1 and TRBJ2-5. TRBV21-1 is classified as a pseudogene. This CDR3 is built from 9 residues. CDR3 in DNA: TGTGCCAGCACTGAGACCCAGTACTTC. Protein product: CASTETQYF.

In its sample, this clonotype was seen many times. The chain employs TRBV9 and TRBJ2-7, with 14 bases fitting TRBD2. This CDR3 contains 15 residues. Looked up from germline, CDR1 is SGDLS and CDR2 is YYNGEE. J gave up 3 bases and V 3 bases, and 2 bases lay outside the gene matches. The chain's CDR3 is CASSAGLAGVYEQYF. CDR3 DNA: TGTGCCAGCAGCGCGGGACTAGCGGGAGTCTACGAGCAGTACTTC.

This clonotype has a count of ten or more. CDR3 sequence reads: CASSQTRDSDYEQYF. The CDR3 DNA reads TGTGCCAGCAGCCAGACCCGGGACTCTGACTACGAGCAGTACTTC. The chain has TRBV11-3 and TRBJ2-7; D perhaps matches TRBD2 (6 bases). Germline V gene data show CDR1 as SGHNT and CDR2 as YENEEA. The V and J ends lost 5 bases and 3 bases respectively, with 17 bases between them. The CDR3 runs to 15 residues.

Notes on this clonotype: At one boundary the junction diverges from the germline segment, which might be a read error. The chain links TRBV5-1 to TRBJ2-3; no clear D gene. Germline loops: CDR1 SGHRS, CDR2 YFSETQ. This CDR3 has 15 residues. The chain's CDR3 is CDSSFRAPSTDTQYF. Written as DNA, the CDR3 is TGCGACAGCAGCTTCCGGGCCCCGAGCACAGATACGCAGTATTTT.

This clonotype was counted many times. This chain uses TRBV28 with TRBJ1-5; the D gene is possibly TRBD1 (6 bases). Germline V gene data show CDR1 as MDHEN and CDR2 as SYDVKM. The CDR3 sequence is 15 residues long. The V gene lost 6 bases and the J gene lost 3 bases, with 15 bases spanning the gap. CDR3 coding DNA: TGTGCCAGCAGCCTTACAGGGAGCCCCAATCAGCCCCAGCATTTT. Protein product: CASSLTGSPNQPQHF.

This clonotype was detected ten times or more. The chain recombines TRBV29-1 with TRBJ2-5; TRBD2 might be the D (5 bases). Germline V gene sequence: CDR1 SQVTM, CDR2 ANQGSEA. Trimming left V 4 bases short and J 0 bases short, with 12 bases between. This CDR3 comprises 14 residues. The CDR3 loop reads CSVVQGLNQETQYF. The CDR3 bases are TGCAGCGTTGTCCAAGGACTTAACCAAGAGACCCAGTACTTC.

Details on this clonotype: A much bigger clone sits one base away, suggesting this may be a read error. Written as DNA, the CDR3 is TGTGCCAGCAGCTCCTCGGACAGGACGAACACCGGGGAGCTGTTTTTT. This gives the protein CASSSSDRTNTGELFF. J is TRBJ2-2 and V is TRBV7-9; 7 bases match TRBD1. V gave up 4 bases and J gave up 0 bases; unmatched junction bases: 5. Germline assignment: CDR1 SEHNR and CDR2 FQNEAQ (reference sequence). This CDR3 comprises 16 residues.

This clonotype was picked up many times. CDR3 region: CASSFQGRAEAFF. The CDR3 DNA follows: TGTGCCAGCAGCTTTCAGGGAAGGGCTGAAGCTTTCTTT. V usage is TRBV7-2 and J usage is TRBJ1-1; a possible D gene is TRBD1 (5 bases). The germline CDR1 and CDR2 sequences are SGHTA and FQGNSA. The CDR3 spans 13 residues. V was shortened by 3 bases and J by 6 bases, with 11 bases between the two germline ends.

V usage is TRBV7-9 and J usage is TRBJ1-2, with 7 bases identical to TRBD1. Germline V gene lookup returns CDR1 SEHNR and CDR2 FQNEAQ (reference sequence). There are 14 residues in the CDR3. J gave up 1 base and V 5 bases, and 4 bases lay outside the gene matches. This CDR3 is CASSPRDSNYGYTF. In nucleotides, the CDR3 is TGTGCCAGCAGCCCCCGGGACAGTAACTATGGCTACACCTTC.

The chain employs TRBV3-1 and TRBJ2-5; 15 positions agree with TRBD2. V lost 10 bases to trimming and J lost 5 bases; unmatched junction nucleotides: 14. Looked up from germline, CDR1 is LGHDT and CDR2 is YNNKEL (reference sequence). This CDR3 contains 17 residues. DNA for the CDR3: TGTGCCACCTCCAACGGGACTAGCGGGGGGTCTTGGGAGACCCAGTACTTC. Amino acid sequence: CATSNGTSGGSWETQYF.

The chain links TRBV11-2 to TRBJ2-7, with D perhaps matching TRBD2 (5 bases). The CDR3 has 11 amino acids. Deletions cut 2 bases from V and 9 bases from J, with 8 bases between. Per germline, CDR1 SGHAT and CDR2 FQNNGV. The CDR3 bases are TGTGCCAGCAGCTTATTAGAGGGGCAGTACTTC. Protein product: CASSLLEGQYF.